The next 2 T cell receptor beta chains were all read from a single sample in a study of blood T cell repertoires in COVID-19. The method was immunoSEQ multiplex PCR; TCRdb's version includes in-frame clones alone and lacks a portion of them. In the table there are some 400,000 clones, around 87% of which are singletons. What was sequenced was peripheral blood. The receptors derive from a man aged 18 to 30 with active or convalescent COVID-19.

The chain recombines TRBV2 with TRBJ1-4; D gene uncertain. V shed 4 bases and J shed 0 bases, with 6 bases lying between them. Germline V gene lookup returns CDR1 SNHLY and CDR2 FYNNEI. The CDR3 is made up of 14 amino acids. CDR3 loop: CASSGGATNEKLFF. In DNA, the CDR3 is TGTGCCAGCAGTGGAGGTGCAACTAATGAAAAACTGTTTTTT.

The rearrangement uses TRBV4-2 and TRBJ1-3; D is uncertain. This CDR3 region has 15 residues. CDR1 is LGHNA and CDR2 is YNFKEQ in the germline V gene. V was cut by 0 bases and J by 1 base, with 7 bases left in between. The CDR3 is CASSQDSGSGNTIYF. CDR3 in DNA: TGTGCCAGCAGCCAAGATTCCGGGTCTGGAAACACCATATATTTT.